This T cell receptor (beta chain) was documented in a study of T cells in Graves' hyperthyroidism and ophthalmopathy. Notes on the study in general: Most expanded thyroid clonotypes above 0.001 recurred in blood.

The CDR3 regions of TCR beta were amplified from RNA transcripts. The TCR CDR3 was amplified in a first-round RT-PCR using the HTBI primer set. From the multiplex PCR reads, TCRdb called clonotypes with MiXCR, one entry per CDR3 protein. The profile shows some 210,000 distinct CDR3 sequences, roughly 17% of them singletons. Germline assignment: CDR1 MGHRA and CDR2 YSYEKL. The CDR3 has 15 residues. J lost 6 bases, V lost 5 bases, and 9 bases had no gene match. Among the patients, aged 18 to 65, hyperthyroidism was newly diagnosed and had lasted under 2 months. A word on this clonotype: Its antigen is unknown.

The sequence was collected from a man in his forties or fifties with Graves' hyperthyroidism. The gene calls are TRBV4-1 and TRBJ2-1, with TRBD2 identical over 8 bases. The sample was blood. CDR3 sequence: CASSFRGGLANEQFF. The CDR3 DNA follows: TGCGCCAGCAGCTTCAGGGGAGGACTAGCCAATGAGCAGTTCTTC.